This T cell receptor beta chain was recorded in a study of cytomegalovirus exposure and HLA in healthy donors. Regarding the study as a whole: The study recorded 150 to 200 TCR beta chains that were cytomegalovirus-associated.

Details on this clone: The antigen remains undetermined.

The PCR made use of 60 Vbeta and 13 Jbeta primers. Sequencing was performed with immunoSEQ multiplex PCR; in TCRdb, only in-frame clones are kept and a portion is missing. This sample yields fewer than 200,000 clones, of which approximately 77% are seen a single time; 6% to 8% belongs to the top ten. The CDR3 loop spans 18 amino acids. Per germline, CDR1 SNHLY and CDR2 FYNNEI. Trimming pared 4 bases from V and 0 bases from J, leaving 21 bases between. This TCR came from a male donor in good health and CMV-seropositive. The V and J genes are TRBV2 and TRBJ1-2; no firm D call. Sequencing was performed on PBMCs. CDR3 nucleotide sequence: TGTGCCAGCAGTGTCTACAGTAGCGGCCAGAAAGCTAACTATGGCTACACCTTC. Translated, it gives CASSVYSSGQKANYGYTF.